This TCR beta chain was sequenced in a study of HIV-infected children after antiretroviral therapy interruption. As for the study in general: Recorded EBV and CMV exposure existed for most children. Interruption-arm sampling covered weeks 0, 12, interruption end (24 or 48), and about 3 years post-study.

The CDR3 contains 14 residues. The V and J ends lost 6 bases and 1 base respectively, with 12 bases between them. CDR1 is SGHTA, CDR2 FQGNSA, per germline. Unique molecular identifiers were included in an RNA-based 3' RACE TCR library. MiXCR, applied by TCRdb to the 3' RACE reads, yields one record per CDR3 protein. The sample has approximately 96,000 distinct CDR3 sequences, 6.9% seen once; the top ten hold about 1.1%. Treatment: PENTA 11 planned treatment interruption arm or continuous ART arm. Naive CD4+ CD45RA+ CD45RO- T cells were FACS-sorted from thawed PBMCs. Source: CD45RA+ CD4+ T cells from PBMCs, pooled from several time points, taken from a donor given antiretroviral therapy, either interrupted or continuous. Subset meaning: naive CD4+ CD45RA+ CD45RO- T cells. This sequence joins TRBV7-2 and TRBJ1-1, with D hard to call. This receptor was obtained from a pool of human donors with HIV. CDR3 bases: TGTGCCAGCAGACGTGCAGGTCCGAACACTGAAGCTTTCTTT. This translates into CASRRAGPNTEAFF.